This TCR beta chain was captured in a study of blood T cell repertoires in COVID-19. Authors' analysis steps: Counts of nucleated cells, estimated from reference gene primer amplification, were obtained. Sequencing used immunoSEQ multiplex PCR; TCRdb keeps in-frame clones, though not all of them. From that table come the V and J calls and clone size; the DNA was used to work out D and trimming. This repertoire shows roughly 330,000 clones, roughly 87% found once; its top ten account for roughly a tenth. The CDR3 covers 18 residues. Germline CDR1 and CDR2: SGHAT and FQNNGV. V lost 5 bases and J lost 0; bases outside the gene matches: 10. Followed longitudinally, the Seattle patients had been enrolled during active infection.

Sequencing input: peripheral blood. The receptor comes from a man aged 25 to 40 with COVID-19, enrolled during active disease. This sequence joins TRBV11-2 and TRBJ2-6; 7 nucleotides align to TRBD1. The CDR3 coding sequence is TGTGCCAGCAGCCTCCGGGACAGCCATCTCTCTGGGGCCAACGTCCTGACTTTC. This codes for CASSLRDSHLSGANVLTF.